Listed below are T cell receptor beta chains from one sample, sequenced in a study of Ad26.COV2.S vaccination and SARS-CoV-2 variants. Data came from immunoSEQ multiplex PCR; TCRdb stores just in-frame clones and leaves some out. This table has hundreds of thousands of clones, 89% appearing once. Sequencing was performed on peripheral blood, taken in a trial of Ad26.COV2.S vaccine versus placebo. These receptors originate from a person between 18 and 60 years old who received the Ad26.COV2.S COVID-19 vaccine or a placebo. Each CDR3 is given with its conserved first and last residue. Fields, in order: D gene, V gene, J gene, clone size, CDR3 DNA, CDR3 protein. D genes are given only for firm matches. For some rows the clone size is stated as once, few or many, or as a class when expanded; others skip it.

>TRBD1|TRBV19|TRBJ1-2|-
TGTGCCAGCACACAGGGGCCAACTAACTATGGCTACACCTTC
CASTQGPTNYGYTF
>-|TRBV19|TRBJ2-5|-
TGTGCCAGTAGTTTTTCTCATCAAAAGACCCAGTACTTC
CASSFSHQKTQYF
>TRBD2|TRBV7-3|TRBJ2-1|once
TGTGCCAGCAGCCTCGGACTAGCGGTTTACAATGAGCAGTTCTTC
CASSLGLAVYNEQFF
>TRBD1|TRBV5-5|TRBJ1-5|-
TGTGCCAGCAGCTTGACAGGGGATTCATATCAGCCCCAGCATTTT
CASSLTGDSYQPQHF
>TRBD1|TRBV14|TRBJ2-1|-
TGTGCCAGCAGCCAAGAGACAGGGACCACCTACAATGAGCAGTTCTTC
CASSQETGTTYNEQFF
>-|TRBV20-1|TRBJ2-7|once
TGCAGTGCTAGTCGGGGACTTTACGAGCAGTACTTC
CSASRGLYEQYF
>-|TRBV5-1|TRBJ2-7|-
TGCGCCAGCAGCTTGGAGCCAGGGAGCTCCTACGAGCAGTACTTC
CASSLEPGSSYEQYF
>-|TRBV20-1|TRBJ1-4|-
TGCAGTGCTAGTGACAGAGCTCCTAATGAAAAACTGTTTTTT
CSASDRAPNEKLFF
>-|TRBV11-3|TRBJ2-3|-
TGTGCCAGCAGCCCCCACAAGCAGGGGGGCCAGGGCACAGATACGCAGTATTTT
CASSPHKQGGQGTDTQYF
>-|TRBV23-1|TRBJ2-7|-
TGCGCCAGCAGGCGACCGCGGGACAGTTTGGACGAGCAGTACTTC
CASRRPRDSLDEQYF
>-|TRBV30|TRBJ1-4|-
TGTGCCTGGAGACCGCCGTTATGGCGGGGGATGCGTGAAAAACTGTTTTTT
CAWRPPLWRGMREKLFF
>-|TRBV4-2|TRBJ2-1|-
TGTGCCAGCAGCCAAGGAGGGGGGTACAATGAGCAGTTCTTC
CASSQGGGYNEQFF
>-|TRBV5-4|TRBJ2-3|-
TGTGCCAGCAGCCTCGGAACACTGGGACGCTCAGATACGCAGTATTTT
CASSLGTLGRSDTQYF
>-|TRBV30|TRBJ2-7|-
TGTGCCTGGGCCTCAGGATTTTACGAGCAGTACTTC
CAWASGFYEQYF
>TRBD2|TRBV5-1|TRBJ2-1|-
TGCGCCAGCAGCTTAAGCGGGGGGCAGTTCTTC
CASSLSGGQFF
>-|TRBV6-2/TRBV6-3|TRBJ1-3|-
TGTGCCAGCAGCCCCATTCTGAGCTCTGGAAACACCATATATTTT
CASSPILSSGNTIYF
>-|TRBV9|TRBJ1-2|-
TGTGCCAGCAGCGCACATAAGACAGAACGGTATAACTATGGCTACACCTTC
CASSAHKTERYNYGYTF
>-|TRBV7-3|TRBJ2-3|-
TGTGCCAGCAGCCCCTCTGGGGCAGATACGCAGTATTTT
CASSPSGADTQYF
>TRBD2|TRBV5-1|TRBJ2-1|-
TGCGCCAGCAGTGCGGGACTAAGACCCTACAATGAGCAGTTCTTC
CASSAGLRPYNEQFF
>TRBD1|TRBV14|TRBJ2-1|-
TGTGCCAGCAGTTCCACAGGGGGCAATGAGCAGTTCTTC
CASSSTGGNEQFF
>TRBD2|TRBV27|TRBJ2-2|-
TGTGCCAGCAGACAAGCGGGGGCCACCGGGGAGCTGTTTTTT
CASRQAGATGELFF
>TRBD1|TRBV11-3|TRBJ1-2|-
TGTGCCAGCAGCGGAGTGGGACAGGGGGCGGGTGGCTACACCTTC
CASSGVGQGAGGYTF
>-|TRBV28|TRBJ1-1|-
TGTGCCAGCAGTTTTAGTGGGAGCACTGAAGCTTTCTTT
CASSFSGSTEAFF
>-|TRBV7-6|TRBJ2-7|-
TGTGCCAGCAGCTTAGAGCAGGGGGGAACCTACGAGCAGTACTTC
CASSLEQGGTYEQYF
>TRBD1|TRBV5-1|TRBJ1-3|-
TGCGCCAGCAGATATGACAGGGGATCAGGAAACACCATATATTTT
CASRYDRGSGNTIYF
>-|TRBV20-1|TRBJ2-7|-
TGCAGTGCTAGTGCTGGGGGGCAGGACTACGAGCAGTACTTC
CSASAGGQDYEQYF
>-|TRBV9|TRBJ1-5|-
TGTGCCAGCAGCGTAGGGGTAGGGGGGCCCCAGCATTTT
CASSVGVGGPQHF
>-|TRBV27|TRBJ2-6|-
TGTGCCAGCACCCCCCTTGGGGCCAACGTCCTGACTTTC
CASTPLGANVLTF
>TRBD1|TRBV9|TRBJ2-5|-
TGTGCCAGCAGCGTTGATAACAGGGGGGAGACCCAGTACTTC
CASSVDNRGETQYF
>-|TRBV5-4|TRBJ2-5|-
TGTGCCAGCAGCTTTAAGAGTTTGGAAGAGACCCAGTACTTC
CASSFKSLEETQYF
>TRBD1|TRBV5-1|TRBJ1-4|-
TGCGCCAGCAGCTTGGACAGGGGGAATGAAAAACTGTTTTTT
CASSLDRGNEKLFF
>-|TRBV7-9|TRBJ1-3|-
TGTGCCAGCAGCTTAGGGGGGTCTGGAAACACCATATATTTT
CASSLGGSGNTIYF
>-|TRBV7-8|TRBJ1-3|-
TGTGCCAGCCACTCTGGAAACACCATATATTTT
CASHSGNTIYF
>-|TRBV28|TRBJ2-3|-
TGTGCCAGCAGTTTGGTGTATGACAGTTATAGCACAGATACGCAGTATTTT
CASSLVYDSYSTDTQYF
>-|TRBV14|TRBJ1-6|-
TGTGCCAGCAGCCAAGAGGAGTATACACCCCTCCACTTT
CASSQEEYTPLHF
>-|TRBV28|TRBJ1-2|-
TGTGCCAGCAGTGGCCACAGCTACGGCTACACCTTC
CASSGHSYGYTF
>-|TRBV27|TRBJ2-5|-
TGTGCCAGCAGTTTAGTAACAGGGGGGGAACCAGGGGACCAGTACTTC
CASSLVTGGEPGDQYF
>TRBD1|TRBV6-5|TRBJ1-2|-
TGTGCCAGCATGGACCCCAGGGGGCTCTATGGCTACACCTTC
CASMDPRGLYGYTF
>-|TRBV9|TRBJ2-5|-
TGTGCCAGCAGCGTCCGGACCGGAGAGACCCAGTACTTC
CASSVRTGETQYF
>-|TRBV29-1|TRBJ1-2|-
TGCAGCGTTGAGTTAAGTGGTGGCTACACCTTC
CSVELSGGYTF
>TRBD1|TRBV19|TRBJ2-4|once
TGTGCCAGTAGTAGGGGGACAGGCTGGGGCAAAAACATTCAGTACTTC
CASSRGTGWGKNIQYF
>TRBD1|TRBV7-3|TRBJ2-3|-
TGTGCCAGCAGCCTTACAGGGGCAGATACGCAGTATTTT
CASSLTGADTQYF
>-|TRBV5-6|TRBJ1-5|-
TGTGCCAGCAGCTTAAATATAAATCAGCCCCAGCATTTT
CASSLNINQPQHF
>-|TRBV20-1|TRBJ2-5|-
TGCAGTGCCGCCGAAGAGACCCAGTACTTC
CSAAEETQYF
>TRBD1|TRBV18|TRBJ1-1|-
TGTGCCAGCTCACCTTCTCCAGGGGGCAAAACTGAAGCTTTCTTT
CASSPSPGGKTEAFF
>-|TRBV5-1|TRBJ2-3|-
TGCGCCAGCAAATCCGGAGGCACAGATACGCAGTATTTT
CASKSGGTDTQYF
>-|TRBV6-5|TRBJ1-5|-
TGTGCCAGCAATACCCGGGAATACAATCAGCCCCAGCATTTT
CASNTREYNQPQHF
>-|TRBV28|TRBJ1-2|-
TGTGCCAGCAGTTTATCTGGATTTGGGCCTAACTATGGCTACACCTTC
CASSLSGFGPNYGYTF
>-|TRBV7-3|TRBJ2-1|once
TGTGCCAGCAGCCCTCGGGGAGGCAACAATGAGCAGTTCTTC
CASSPRGGNNEQFF
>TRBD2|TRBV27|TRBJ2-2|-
TGTGCCAGCAGTTTCGCCGGACTAGCACCGAACACCGGGGAGCTGTTTTTT
CASSFAGLAPNTGELFF
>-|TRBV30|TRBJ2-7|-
TGTGCCTGGAGCCCGGGTCTAGTCCCCTCCGAGCAGTACTTC
CAWSPGLVPSEQYF
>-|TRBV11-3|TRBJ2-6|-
TGTGCCAGCAGCTTACCGGTCTCTGGGGCCAACGTCCTGACTTTC
CASSLPVSGANVLTF
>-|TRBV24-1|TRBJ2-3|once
TGTGCCACCAGTGATTTGGAGACTACACGCACAGATACGCAGTATTTT
CATSDLETTRTDTQYF
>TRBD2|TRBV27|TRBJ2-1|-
TGTGCCAGCAGTTTATCGGCTAGCGGGAAATTTGGTGAGCAGTTCTTC
CASSLSASGKFGEQFF